This T cell receptor beta chain is drawn from a study of blood T cells in healthy people across ages. Study-wide results and limits: Higher diversity and more naive CD4+ cells were features of long-lived donors, compared to aged donors. Those diversity estimates obtained from one million T cells were thought to be underestimates. With unsorted PBMCs, a conclusive comparison of naive versus antigen-experienced cells was not possible.

Next came a second PCR, run for about 7 to 12 cycles, which used a sample-barcoded 5' primer along with a J-beta primer mix. CDR3-containing paired-end reads numbered at least 3 million in each sample. TCRdb processed the 5' RACE reads anew with MiXCR; each CDR3 protein has one entry. The sample lists roughly 1,700,000 distinct CDR3 sequences; 28% were seen once. This clonotype was found a few times. Its antigen is unknown. This CDR3 region has 14 residues. The V end lost 3 bases, the J end lost 0 bases, and 9 bases lay between the germline ends. Germline assignment: CDR1 MDHEN and CDR2 SYDVKM. The chain carries TRBV28 and TRBJ2-7; no firm D call. The receptor's source is a woman in her 30s in good health. The sample was blood. CDR3 residues: CASSFTDSSYEQYF. The CDR3, as DNA: TGTGCCAGCAGTTTTACTGATTCCTCCTACGAGCAGTACTTC.